These T cell receptor beta chains were read from a single sample in a study of blood T cell repertoires in COVID-19. The protocol was immunoSEQ multiplex PCR, while the TCRdb copy is restricted to in-frame clones and leaves out a portion. The profile shows under 150,000 clones, under 90% of them singletons. Sequencing was carried out using peripheral blood. All receptors derive from a human donor in a cohort sampled during active COVID-19. The CDR3 runs from the conserved cysteine through the conserved F or W. A D gene is named only where the DNA matches it firmly. Clone size appears in some rows only: once, few, many, or a class for an expanded clone.

TRBD1,NA,TRBJ2-5,TRBV12-5,TGTGCTAGTGGTTTGGAAACAGGGGGGACGGGGCCCCAGTACTTC,CASGLETGGTGPQYF
TRBD1,NA,TRBJ1-5,TRBV6-2/TRBV6-3,TGTGCCAGCAGTTACTCGACTGGGACAGGGAGAAGCAATCAGCCCCAGCATTTT,CASSYSTGTGRSNQPQHF
TRBD2,NA,TRBJ2-2,TRBV7-3,TGTGCCAGCAGACCTCCCGGACTAGCGGGGACCTCCGGGGAGCTGTTTTTT,CASRPPGLAGTSGELFF
TRBD1,NA,TRBJ1-1,TRBV7-2,TGTGCCAGCAGCCTTTACAGGGGGCGGGGTGAAGCTTTCTTT,CASSLYRGRGEAFF
NA,NA,TRBJ2-7,TRBV4-1,TGCGCCAGCAGCCAAGATCTGAGATCCACCTACGAGCAGTACTTC,CASSQDLRSTYEQYF
TRBD2,NA,TRBJ2-3,TRBV5-6,TGTGCCAGCAGGTCTAGCGGGGTGGGCACAGATACGCAGTATTTT,CASRSSGVGTDTQYF
NA,NA,TRBJ2-2,TRBV24-1,TGTGCCACCAGTCTGGAGGGGGGGCGCTCCGGGGAGCTGTTTTTT,CATSLEGGRSGELFF
NA,many,TRBJ1-6,TRBV7-9,TGTGCCAGCAGCTCCTCCGGGACATTAAATTCACCCCTCCACTTT,CASSSSGTLNSPLHF
NA,NA,TRBJ1-1,TRBV6-2/TRBV6-3,TGTGCCAGCAGACCTAACCGAACAGGGCGGGCTTTCTTT,CASRPNRTGRAFF
TRBD1,NA,TRBJ1-6,TRBV6-5,TGTGCCAGCAGACCCAGGGGGATGAATAATTCACCCCTCCACTTT,CASRPRGMNNSPLHF
NA,NA,TRBJ1-1,TRBV9,TGTGCCAGCAGCGTAGAACCGGACTTGGACACTGAAGCTTTCTTT,CASSVEPDLDTEAFF
TRBD1,NA,TRBJ2-2,TRBV5-6,TGTGCCAGCAGCTTGCGGCCAGGGGGATGGACCGGGGAGCTGTTTTTT,CASSLRPGGWTGELFF
NA,NA,TRBJ2-3,TRBV2,TGTGCCAGCATCGCCCTTGAGGCAGATACGCAGTATTTT,CASIALEADTQYF
TRBD1,NA,TRBJ2-7,TRBV7-2,TGTGCCAGCAGCTTCGGACAGGTCGCGAACTACGAGCAGTACTTC,CASSFGQVANYEQYF
TRBD2,NA,TRBJ2-5,TRBV5-1,TGCGCCAGCAGCTTGTCGGGGCGGGGGGAGTCGGAGACCCAGTACTTC,CASSLSGRGESETQYF
NA,NA,TRBJ2-5,TRBV3-1/TRBV3-2,TGTGCCAGCAGCCAGGAGGGGGCAAAGACCCAGTACTTC,CASSQEGAKTQYF
TRBD1,NA,TRBJ2-5,TRBV19,TGTGCCAGTAGTATAGTTCCGGGACAGAGCCAAGAGACCCAGTACTTC,CASSIVPGQSQETQYF
NA,NA,TRBJ2-1,TRBV7-8,TGTGCCAGCAGCTTGTATGAGGGATCCCACAATGAGCAGTTCTTC,CASSLYEGSHNEQFF
NA,once,TRBJ2-7,TRBV6-2/TRBV6-3,TGTGCCAGCAGCGACCAGGGGATTCCCTACGAGCAGTACTTC,CASSDQGIPYEQYF
TRBD1,NA,TRBJ1-2,TRBV6-6,TGTGCCAGCAGTCTACCGGGACAGGGGGCACTCAGTTATGGCTACACCTTC,CASSLPGQGALSYGYTF
TRBD1,once,TRBJ2-2,TRBV5-4,TGTGCCAGCAGCATGGGACAGGGGAACACCGGGGAGCTGTTTTTT,CASSMGQGNTGELFF
TRBD1,once,TRBJ2-5,TRBV5-1,TGCGCCAGCAGCCAGGGGGCATGGGAGACCCAGTACTTC,CASSQGAWETQYF
NA,NA,TRBJ1-5,TRBV6-5,TGTGCCAGCAGTAAACAGAGCTATAGCAATCAGCCCCAGCATTTT,CASSKQSYSNQPQHF
NA,medium-sized,TRBJ2-3,TRBV21-1,TGTGCCAGCAGCAGTGGGACAGGGGGCCGCCCGTTGATGGATACGCAGTATTTT,CASSSGTGGRPLMDTQYF